This TCR beta chain was identified in a study of monozygotic twins with inflammatory bowel disease (dated by TCRdb to between 2018 and 2021). Regarding the complete study: In total, around 28 monozygotic twin pairs made up the full study: 19 Danish pairs, all IBD-discordant, plus nine German pairs, of which four were IBD-concordant and five were IBD-discordant. Disease-associated traits were sought mainly through comparisons between IBD patients and their genetically identical healthy co-twins within discordant pairs. Each individual had, on average, about 151 000 unique TCRalpha sequences and 181 000 unique TCRbeta sequences available for analysis.

From each donor, a roughly 2.3 ml peripheral blood sample was drawn into PAXgene tubes and stored at -80 degrees C. Total RNA was isolated from whole blood with the PAXgene blood miRNA kit on an automated QIAcube, without T cell sorting. Peripheral blood from monozygotic twin pairs who were concordant or discordant for inflammatory bowel disease underwent deep TCRalpha and TCRbeta repertoire profiling using unique molecular barcoding. Smoking habits were recorded for all twin pairs, and individuals were classified as current, former or never smokers. Beyond this particular receptor, the publication reports: The results gave no support for a single strong signal or clonotype linked to IBD. Different T cell subtypes could not be distinguished in the analysis. Compared with healthy twins, IBD patients had fewer clonotypes in common with other individuals, a difference most pronounced in patients showing signs of disease activity. Concordant and discordant twins showed no difference in repertoire similarity, possibly because of limited statistical power. Background noise and inter-individual variability may have been introduced into the repertoires by the differing immunosuppressive treatments among patients. TCRbeta repertoire diversity, by inverse Simpson index, was decreased in IBD patients compared with their healthy co-twins.

Preparation of the library involved 5' RACE. Preparation of each TCR library used approximately 3,500 ng of total RNA. For each sample, cDNA synthesis with SMARTScribe reverse transcriptase was split into eight separate reactions. During cDNA synthesis, template switching introduced unique molecular identifiers that contained a 6-nucleotide sample barcode. Two nested PCRs of about 15 and 9 cycles amplified the TCRalpha and TCRbeta cDNA, and bead purification followed each PCR. Before amplification, the cDNA was treated with uracil DNA-glycosylase and purified using the QIAquick PCR purification kit. The second PCR added Illumina TruSeq-compatible adapters along with sample-specific barcodes. Library quality and concentration were checked on TapeStation and Qubit, and libraries were pooled at around 4.7 ng each. The pooled libraries were sequenced with 2 x 100 bp reads and custom sequencing primers on an Illumina HiSeq2500 single-index Rapid Run. The original methods were these. MiGEC version 1.2.6 was used for UMI-based consensus assembly, which corrected PCR and sequencing errors. MiXCR version 2.1.1 was used for V(D)J alignment, clonotype assembly and CDR3 extraction. To normalise gene usage, clonotype sharing and MAIT/NKT TCR abundance, the analysis used the top 1000, 10 000 and 20 000 clonotypes per sample. Diversity was computed as the inverse Simpson index with the vegan R package after downsampling to 27 000 UMIs. Paired Mann-Whitney U tests were applied to discordant twin pairs, and Benjamini-Hochberg correction was used for multiple testing. Following reprocessing of the reads by TCRdb, the data hold one row per CDR3 protein sequence and no DNA is available. The V and J calls and clone size come from TCRdb's table, not from the authors' own analysis. The sample table on file contains 440,000 or so distinct CDR3 sequences. Clones ranked in the top ten supply 2% to 3% of the sample.

Points on this clonotype: Its antigen remains undetermined.

The germline V gene (reference sequence) sets CDR1 to DFQATT and CDR2 to SNEGSKA. The CDR3 contains 14 residues, cysteine and phenylalanine counted. The DNA is unrecorded. The sequenced sample consisted of blood. The TCR comes from a human donor with ulcerative colitis or Crohn's disease, or a healthy co-twin of an affected twin (not recorded which). This chain is built from TRBV20-1 and TRBJ2-3; TCRdb picks TRBD1, but there is no DNA to check that call. The CDR3 protein is CSASVAGAADTQYF.